The 25 T cell receptor beta chains in this list originate from one sample, sequenced in a study of blood T cell repertoires in COVID-19 (dated by TCRdb to 2018 to 2021). The protocol used for the library was the immunoSEQ multiplex PCR assay. The clones in this table, taken by TCRdb from immuneACCESS, are in-frame only. Not every clone is retained; where verified, under half of the shortfall comes from an unresolved V gene, and the cause of the rest is unknown. The sample table lists about 280,000 clones, about nine tenths of them with a count of one. The ten largest clones take up about 11% of the sample. Input material: peripheral blood. The source is a woman in her twenties or thirties with COVID-19, enrolled during active disease.

The chain combines TRBV21-1 with TRBJ2-7; whether TRBD1, the table's D call, matches the DNA was not checked. TRBV21-1 is a recognized pseudogene. The CDR3 runs 14 residues. CDR3 DNA: TGTGCCAGCAGCAAAGACAGAAGCACCTACGAGCAGTACTTC. This encodes CASSKDRSTYEQYF.

V gene TRBV6-5 combines with J gene TRBJ2-2, with 9 bases aligning to TRBD2. V lost 4 bases to trimming and J lost 7 bases; unmatched junction nucleotides: 10. The germline CDR1 and CDR2 sequences are MNHEY and SVGAGI. This CDR3 spans 16 amino acids. The CDR3 DNA reads as TGTGCCAGCAGTTCTCACCCTGGCGGGAGGGTCGGGGAGCTGTTTTTT. Translating gives CASSSHPGGRVGELFF.

V is TRBV5-1 and J is TRBJ2-1; TRBD1 might be the D (6 bases). Trimming cost V 4 bases and J 6 bases, with 11 bases left between them. This CDR3 contains 13 residues. Germline values: CDR1 SGHRS, CDR2 YFSETQ. The CDR3: CASSPSTGNEQFF. In DNA, the CDR3 is TGCGCCAGCAGCCCGTCGACAGGCAATGAGCAGTTCTTC.

This clone was found once. V and J are TRBV25-1 and TRBJ2-6; D may be TRBD1 (6 bases). Germline V gene data show CDR1 as MGHDK and CDR2 as SYGVNS. V was shortened by 4 bases and J by 2 bases, with 12 bases between the two germline ends. The length of the CDR3 is 16 residues. The CDR3 bases are TGTGCCAGCAGTGCAACAGGGCTCCCTGGGGCCAACGTCCTGACTTTC. Protein: CASSATGLPGANVLTF.

V is TRBV6-5 and J is TRBJ2-7, with 7 bases matching TRBD1. The ends lost 2 bases at V and 5 bases at J; junction bases unmatched: 9. CDR1 is MNHEY, CDR2 SVGAGI, per germline. The CDR3 length is 15 residues. CDR3 loop: CASSYAGTDGDEQYF. The CDR3 DNA reads TGTGCCAGCAGTTACGCCGGGACAGATGGCGACGAGCAGTACTTC.

V is TRBV11-3 and J is TRBJ2-4; 7 bases agree with TRBD1. The CDR3 has 18 residues. CDR1 and CDR2 (germline): SGHNT, YENEEA. With 1 base clipped from V and 5 bases from J, the junction kept 14 bases outside the gene matches. The CDR3 sequence is CASSLGSGTHRGENIQYF. The CDR3, as DNA: TGTGCCAGCAGCTTAGGATCGGGAACCCACAGGGGCGAAAACATTCAGTACTTC.

Worth noting for this clone: Other nucleotide sequences in the sample specify the same CDR3. The CDR3 is CASSLGVSNQPQHF. The DNA of the CDR3 is TGCGCCAGCAGCCTAGGGGTTAGCAATCAGCCCCAGCATTTT. The rearrangement joins TRBV5-1 to TRBJ1-5, with D possibly being TRBD1 (5 bases). V was trimmed by 4 bases and J by 0 bases, leaving 8 bases between them. This CDR3 has 14 residues. Germline CDR1 is SGHRS and CDR2 is YFSETQ.

The gene calls are TRBV27 and TRBJ2-2; 9 positions match TRBD2. The CDR3 has 16 amino acids. With V trimmed by 3 bases and J by 4 bases, 6 bases remained unmatched. Germline-derived CDR1 and CDR2 are MNHEY and SMNVEV (reference sequence). Here the CDR3 DNA reads TGTGCCAGCAGTTTCCTCGCGGGAGGGGGCACCGGGGAGCTGTTTTTT. Its protein is CASSFLAGGGTGELFF.

This clone showed up just once. The rearrangement uses TRBV5-4 and TRBJ2-2; maybe TRBD1 (6 bases). Per the germline V gene, CDR1 is SGHNT and CDR2 is YYREEE (reference sequence). The CDR3 contains 17 residues. Trimming removed 4 bases at V and 3 bases at J, with 19 bases between. Written as DNA, the CDR3 is TGTGCCAGCAGCCCAAGAGGGGGTGCCCTTGACACCGGGGAGCTGTTTTTT. Translated, it gives CASSPRGGALDTGELFF.

The rearrangement joins TRBV20-1 to TRBJ1-1; 8 bases line up with TRBD1. The trim removed 3 bases at V and 10 bases at J, leaving 7 bases unmatched. The CDR3 is 12 residues long. CDR1 and CDR2 from the germline V gene are DFQATT and SNEGSKA (reference sequence). CDR3 sequence reads: CSASRGTGRAFF. Written as DNA, the CDR3 is TGCAGTGCTAGTAGGGGGACAGGTCGAGCTTTCTTT.

The chain recombines TRBV7-3 with TRBJ1-1; the match to TRBD1 covers 9 bases. Germline assignment: CDR1 SGHTA and CDR2 FQGTGA. The CDR3 extends over 17 amino acids. J lost 0 bases, V lost 2 bases, and 7 bases had no gene match. The CDR3 reads CASSLRGQGPLNTEAFF. The CDR3 DNA reads as TGTGCCAGCAGCTTACGTGGACAGGGGCCCTTGAACACTGAAGCTTTCTTT.

The chain is built from TRBV27 and TRBJ1-2, with D uncertain. Trimming cost V 6 bases and J 4 bases, with 24 bases left between them. The CDR3 spans 17 residues. CDR1 and CDR2 from the germline V gene are MNHEY and SMNVEV (reference sequence). The chain's CDR3 is CASRRSLPPGPGYGYTF. CDR3 sequence (DNA): TGTGCCAGCAGACGTTCACTTCCCCCCGGCCCGGGCTATGGCTACACCTTC.

The V gene is TRBV28, the J gene TRBJ2-5; 7 positions agree with TRBD1. From germline, CDR1 is MDHEN and CDR2 SYDVKM. This CDR3 is built from 15 residues. Unmatched junction bases numbered 7, after V lost 5 bases and J lost 1 base. In DNA, the CDR3 is TGTGCCAGCAGTGGACAGGAGTCATTCCAAGAGACCCAGTACTTC. Its protein is CASSGQESFQETQYF.

The rearrangement joins TRBV4-3 to TRBJ2-7, with D possibly matching TRBD1 (6 bases). This CDR3 has 14 residues. V shed 0 bases and J shed 7 bases, with 13 bases lying between them. From germline, CDR1 is LGHNA and CDR2 YSLEER. The CDR3 protein is CASSQDLEGGEQYF. As DNA, the CDR3 is TGCGCCAGCAGCCAAGATCTAGAAGGGGGAGAGCAGTACTTC.

This chain joins TRBV7-2 and TRBJ2-5, with 14 nucleotides matching TRBD2. The CDR3 is 18 residues long. Germline assignment: CDR1 SGHTA and CDR2 FQGNSA. V shed 5 bases and J 5 bases; nucleotides not matched to a gene: 13. Here the CDR3 DNA reads TGTGCCAGCAGCCCTAGGGCCGGGACTAGCGGGAGTTGGGAGACCCAGTACTTC. Protein product: CASSPRAGTSGSWETQYF.

The chain is built from TRBV5-6 and TRBJ1-5; the D is unclear. The CDR3 has 14 amino acids. CDR1 SGHDT and CDR2 YYEEEE come from the germline V gene. The ends were cut back, 2 bases at V and 4 bases at J, with 10 bases in the middle. The CDR3 protein is CASSFRAGNQPQHF. For the CDR3, the DNA is TGTGCCAGCAGCTTTCGGGCGGGTAATCAGCCCCAGCATTTT.

V usage is TRBV7-9 and J usage is TRBJ2-5; perhaps TRBD2 as D (5 bases). V was shortened by 7 bases and J by 2 bases, with 11 bases between the two germline ends. Per germline, CDR1 SEHNR and CDR2 FQNEAQ (reference sequence). The CDR3 length is 13 residues. As DNA, the CDR3 is TGTGCCAGCACCCTAGCCGGGCAAGAGACCCAGTACTTC. This translates into CASTLAGQETQYF.

V gene TRBV19 combines with J gene TRBJ1-5; the match to TRBD1 covers 8 bases. Trimming took 4 bases from V and 3 from J; bases not matched to a gene: 2. The CDR3 runs 14 residues. The germline V gene encodes CDR1 LNHDA and CDR2 SQIVND (reference sequence). Here the CDR3 DNA reads TGTGCCAGTAGTACGACAGGGGACAATCAGCCCCAGCATTTT. It is translated as CASSTTGDNQPQHF.

The chain uses TRBV28 and TRBJ1-2, with D uncertain. Germline V gene data show CDR1 as MDHEN and CDR2 as SYDVKM. The CDR3 is 13 residues long. Trimming removed 8 bases from V and 7 bases from J, with 17 bases in between. CDR3 amino acids: CASLGRFGGGYTF. The CDR3 DNA reads TGTGCCAGCCTAGGAAGGTTTGGCGGTGGCTACACCTTC.

This clone showed up just once. This sequence joins TRBV11-2 and TRBJ2-7; 7 bases agree with TRBD2. This CDR3 is 14 amino acids long. CDR1 is SGHAT and CDR2 is FQNNGV in the germline V gene. After removal of 5 bases from V and 3 bases from J, the junction contained 7 bases not matched to a gene. In DNA form, the CDR3 reads TGTGCCAGCAGCCAAACACTAGCGTACTACGAGCAGTACTTC. This gives the protein CASSQTLAYYEQYF.

The V and J genes are TRBV6-2 or TRBV6-3 and TRBJ1-5; D ambiguous. CDR1 is MNHEY and CDR2 is SVGEGT in the germline V gene. The CDR3 loop spans 14 amino acids. V lost 0 bases to trimming and J lost 5 bases, with 8 bases between them. As DNA, the CDR3 is TGTGCCAGCAGTTACTCGAGGGTGGATCAGCCCCAGCATTTT. Translating gives CASSYSRVDQPQHF.

The rearrangement uses TRBV2 and TRBJ1-1, with unresolved D. The CDR3 consists of 14 residues. Germline V gene lookup returns CDR1 SNHLY and CDR2 FYNNEI. V was shortened by 3 bases and J by 6 bases, with 14 bases between the two germline ends. The CDR3 here is CASSDQQAAAEAFF. The CDR3, as DNA: TGTGCCAGCAGTGACCAGCAAGCAGCGGCTGAAGCTTTCTTT.

The chain combines TRBV6-2 or TRBV6-3 with TRBJ1-6; 7 positions match TRBD1. The CDR3 spans 14 residues. J gave up 7 bases and V 7 bases, and 7 bases lay outside the gene matches. CDR1 and CDR2 (germline): MNHEY, SVGEGT. The chain's CDR3 is CASTPTGWNSPLHF. The DNA of the CDR3 is TGTGCCAGCACCCCGACAGGGTGGAATTCACCCCTCCACTTT.

The chain carries TRBV11-2 and TRBJ2-1, with TRBD1 matching over 9 bases. The CDR3 sequence is 15 residues long. The junction had 8 bases not matched to a gene; V was cut back by 3 bases and J by 8 bases. The germline V gene encodes CDR1 SGHAT and CDR2 FQNNGV. The CDR3 spells CASSFNRGQSYEQFF. The CDR3 coding sequence is TGTGCCAGCAGCTTCAACAGGGGGCAGTCATATGAGCAGTTCTTC.

The chain has TRBV10-3 and TRBJ2-3; the match to TRBD2 covers 10 bases. The V gene end was trimmed by 11 bases and the J gene end by 2 bases; junction bases not matched to a gene: 7. The CDR3 covers 14 residues. Germline assignment: CDR1 ENHRY and CDR2 SYGVKD. The DNA of the CDR3 is TGTGCCGGACGGACTAGCGGACCCACAGATACGCAGTATTTT. It encodes CAGRTSGPTDTQYF.